This T cell receptor (beta chain) was captured by sequencing in a study of blood T cells in healthy people across ages. V was shortened by 1 base and J by 7 bases, with 13 bases between the two germline ends. This CDR3 is built from 14 residues. Germline V gene data show CDR1 as SEHNR and CDR2 as FQNEAQ (reference sequence). For the second PCR, which ran for roughly 7 to 11 cycles, a sample-barcoded 5' primer and a J-beta primer mix were used. CDR3-containing paired-end reads numbering at least 2.5 million came from each sample. TCRdb redid the calling of the 5' RACE reads with MiXCR, one entry per CDR3 protein. The sample contains about 580,000 distinct CDR3 sequences, around 50% of which appear only once. Researchers collected about 9.6 milliliters of peripheral blood from every single donor.

The source of this sequence is a man older than 75 in good health. V is TRBV7-9 and J is TRBJ1-1; perhaps TRBD1 as D (5 bases). The source material was blood. CDR3 bases: TGTGCCAGCAGCTTAGGCGCAGGGCGTGGTGAAGCTTTCTTT. Protein sequence: CASSLGAGRGEAFF. The full variable domain, completed using reference TRBV7-9 and TRBJ1-1, is DTGVSQNPRHKITKRGQNVTFRCDPISEHNRLYWYRQTLGQGPEFLTYFQNEAQLEKSRLLSDRFSAERPKGSFSTLEIQRTEQGDSAMYLCASSLGAGRGEAFFGQGTRLTVV.